Included here is one T cell receptor (beta chain) sequence, with context. This clone was found once. No antigen is known for it. Within one base of it there is no much larger clone, and no base qualities were kept. The sample belongs to a study of cytomegalovirus exposure and HLA in healthy donors (dated by TCRdb to between 2016 and 2019). Regarding the research as a whole: In an earlier analysis of fewer than 750 of the donors, around 300 Gb of sequence data and some 120 million unique TCR beta sequences from about 190 million T cells were reported. Besides the first cohort of under 700 subjects, a separate validation cohort made up of roughly 130 different subjects was used. HLA typing included class I and class II loci at four-digit resolution. About five DR-DQ haplotypes were handled as single units for association and clustering, since linkage in the cohort was strong. Alongside the repertoire data, information on donor age, sex, ethnicity and CMV serostatus was compiled. All discovery cohort repertoires had been generated using a single sequencing platform. Genome-wide SNP genotypes for about 55% of the roughly 670 donors were used in a later genetic analysis, which treated that subset as a discovery cohort. To predict cytomegalovirus infection status, the study brought together high-throughput TCR immunosequencing, statistical association of individual TCRs with disease status, and machine learning. On average, around 200,000 unique TCR beta nucleotide sequences were sequenced per donor among some 420 genotyped donors of the cohort, with around 19% of those sequences being non-productive. The number of typed donors differed by locus: roughly 629-630 for A, B, C, DRB1 and DQB1; some 540 for DQA1; approximately 600 for DPA1; and 400 to 480 for DPB1. The study aimed to test whether cataloging public T cell receptors could reveal signatures of past pathogen exposure. An early release that covered 640 HLA-typed donors contained about 300 gigabases of sequencing data and about 84 million unique TCR sequences. In an earlier analysis of around 540 of the donors, high-throughput TCR beta sequencing was used to judge whether each TCR beta V gene segment behaved as functional or pseudogenic. The genetic ancestry cluster associated with self-reported Caucasian donors included around 76% of the roughly 380 genotyped donors. Using immunosequencing, the study profiled T cell repertoires from fewer than 850 subjects and related those repertoires to cytomegalovirus serostatus. To study patterns of TCR occurrence, a later analysis re-analyzed previously published TCR beta repertoires from 666 donors and added high-resolution HLA genotyping. Rather than using new phenotypic data, the later analysis identified candidate immune exposures from TCR beta sequences and from how often those sequences occurred across donors.

Beyond this particular receptor, the publication reports: Because counts were too low, approximately 15 rarely observed V segments, including chromosome 9 orphons, were excluded from the earlier analysis of around 640 of the donors. When HLA alleles, especially DR and DQ, strongly co-occurred, TCR associations were difficult to assign to individual alleles. In a later analysis, HLA-associated TCR beta chains were found to be more clonally expanded and to have lower generation probabilities than equally common non-associated chains. In a later genetic analysis, fewer N-insertions in productive TCRs were reported among donors in an Asian-associated ancestry cluster than the approximately 670-donor mean. While some public TCRs were present in many individuals, most TCR sequences turned up only very rarely across donors. The study listed 164 TCR beta chains as associated with cytomegalovirus. A later analysis found that TCR association rates varied across HLA loci, with DRB1 alleles showing the most associated TCRs and HLA-C alleles the fewest. The only immune exposure information available for the cohort was CMV serostatus. Broadly in line with IMGT annotations, most TCR beta V segments showed up in productive rearrangements about 87% or about 30% of the time in an earlier analysis of about 500 of the donors. Because the 87-base-pair reads could not distinguish some IMGT-functional V segments, including TRBV6-2 and TRBV6-3, those segments were excluded. A later analysis associated about 17,000 TCR beta sequences with specific HLA alleles at a false discovery rate of 0.05. The classifier was reported to diagnose cytomegalovirus status with high specificity and sensitivity in both the original and validation cohorts. Only TCR beta chains were sequenced in this cohort, and the absence of alpha or paired-chain data limited detectable features. V-gene and J-gene trimming of TCR beta chains was associated with a missense DCLRE1C variant in a later genetic analysis, and the association was replicated in an independent cohort. Several of the top co-occurrence clusters appeared to be linked to parvovirus B19, influenza, CMV and Epstein-Barr virus, according to a later analysis. Correlated functional status among segregating V segments might be attributable to linkage disequilibrium, but an unknown experimental factor could not be ruled out. Presence/absence analyses assumed roughly uniform sequencing depth across donors, an assumption that may not hold. A cluster of highly shared sequence variants was judged likely to be a technical artifact of the sequencing pipeline. Because some donors lacked HLA typing at each locus, the association tests relied only on the typed subset. According to the authors, the approach could potentially be generalized to other disease states and immunological phenotypes. A further reported finding was that TCR beta sequences accurately predicted the HLA-A and HLA-B alleles for most subjects in the first cohort. In a later analysis, most CMV-associated TCR beta chains were found to appear HLA-restricted, with HLA associations seemingly driven largely by CMV exposure. A few of the identified cytomegalovirus-associated TCR beta chains were confirmed in vitro to be specific for cytomegalovirus antigens.

Receptor libraries were prepared by the immunoSEQ multiplex PCR assay. For the multiplex PCR, a mixture combining 60 forward primers for TCR Vbeta segments and 13 reverse primers for TCR Jbeta segments was used. A multiplex PCR assay on genomic DNA amplified the CDR3 region of rearranged TCR beta genes. The amplified TCR beta libraries were sequenced on the Illumina HiSeq System as 87-base-pair reads. Per the original workflow: A later analysis counted about 80 million unique TCR beta chains across the 600 to 850 repertoires, and roughly 9.9 million of these chains were shared by at least two donors. To remove PCR and sequencing errors, raw reads were error-corrected and collapsed into unique sequences using a nearest-neighbor algorithm that merged closely related sequences. V, D and J gene segments were assigned by aligning CDR3 sequences to IMGT reference sequences. Each retained sequence needed at least a six-nucleotide match to both a V gene segment and a J gene segment. Rearrangements were called productive when the CDR3 lacked stop codons and stayed in frame with V and J; all others were non-productive. CDR3 was defined by IMGT convention, running from the second conserved V-encoded cysteine to the conserved J-encoded phenylalanine. The earlier analysis of more than 450 of the donors excluded sequences that lacked an unambiguous match to a single V gene segment. In an earlier analysis of several hundred of the donors, a V segment was called functional when productive rearrangements were above 56.7%, and segregating when the standard deviation between donors exceeded 5%. To diagnose cytomegalovirus status from the catalog of TCR beta chain sequences, a statistical classification framework was built. A later analysis assigned V and J genes by comparing TCR nucleotide sequences with IMGT/GENE-DB human TR gene sequences. A later analysis assigned CDR3 sequences and most-parsimonious VDJ recombination scenarios with the TCRdist pipeline. A later analysis defined each TCR beta chain by its CDR3 amino acid sequence plus V-gene family, and excluded reads lacking a unique V-gene family. As a way to deal with suspected cross-contamination and a sequencing artifact, a later analysis dropped over 550 nucleotide sequences that were highly shared and had low generation probability. In a later analysis, a clonal expansion index for each public chain was calculated from normalized within-repertoire ranks of inferred template counts. Generation probabilities in a later analysis came from a VDJ recombination model fitted to out-of-frame rearrangements, and those results were checked against IGoR. Hypergeometric tests were used in a later analysis to score TCR-TCR, TCR-HLA and TCR-CMV co-occurrence, with a repertoire-size bias correction applied to the TCR pairs. In a later analysis, false discovery rates were estimated by permuting HLA or CMV assignments 20 times. In a later analysis, co-occurring TCRs were grouped using DBSCAN, with TCRdist sequence similarity added in when clustering inside HLA-allele-positive subsets. Repertoires with fewer than 30,000 or more than 120,000 public chains, plus five repertoires with anomalous nucleotide sharing, were excluded from co-occurrence clustering. The clones in this table, taken by TCRdb from immuneACCESS, are in-frame only. Not every clone is retained; where verified, under half of the shortfall comes from an unresolved V gene, and the cause of the rest is unknown. The DNA was the basis for D and trimming; V, J and clone size are from that table. This sample has tens of thousands of clones in its table, and over 70% of those were observed once. The ten largest make up around 22% of the sample.

In total, approximately 690 healthy bone marrow donors made up the cohort. At the time of sampling, every cohort member was nominally healthy, though immune exposures that went unrecorded were likely present. The donor tested CMV seropositive and was one of the 289 seropositive cohort members. Every donor gave a peripheral blood sample, and the peripheral blood mononuclear cells from that sample were used for TCR beta sequencing. The Qiagen DNeasy Blood Extraction Kit was used to extract genomic DNA from the blood cell samples. Relative to germline, V is missing 7 bases and J is missing 3 bases, with 6 bases of the junction outside any gene match. Including the terminal cysteine and phenylalanine, the CDR3 comprises 14 residues. The read is trimmed to its CDR3 DNA, 42 bases read in frame from base 1. CDR1 and CDR2 were assigned from the germline V gene as SQVTM and ANQGSEA.

The TCR sequence derives from a woman aged 40 to 50 in good health and CMV-seropositive. The specimen sequenced was PBMCs. Recombination joined TRBV29-1 with TRBJ2-1; 10 of the junction bases match TRBD2. In nucleotide form, the sequence is TGCAGCGCTATGACTAGCGGGTTCTACAATGAGCAGTTCTTC. Translated, it gives CSAMTSGFYNEQFF.